The T cell receptor beta chain under discussion was sequenced for a study of cytomegalovirus exposure and HLA in healthy donors. In the PCR, 60 Vbeta and 13 Jbeta primers were used. Clones were sequenced by immunoSEQ multiplex PCR, and TCRdb holds only the in-frame ones, with some missing. The sample includes 120,000 or so clones, more than 60% of them seen just once. This clone was observed a handful of times. Its antigen is unidentified. The study's findings and limits: Sequencing likely caused a cluster of highly shared sequence variants. CMV serostatus was the only immune exposure information that was available. Presence/absence results assume similar sequencing depth per donor, which may not hold.

This clonotype was sampled from a woman aged 40 to 55 in good health and CMV-seronegative. The sample consisted of PBMCs.

CDR3 loop: CASSSTSPMETQYF. The CDR3 DNA follows: TGTGCCAGCAGTTCGACTAGCCCAATGGAGACCCAGTACTTC. This chain uses TRBV6-4 with TRBJ2-5, with TRBD2 identical over 7 bases. Looked up from germline, CDR1 is MRHNA and CDR2 is SNTAGT. The CDR3 loop spans 14 amino acids. The trim removed 5 bases at V and 5 bases at J, leaving 8 bases unmatched.